This is a list of T cell receptor beta chains from one sample in a study of blood T cells in healthy people across ages. TCRdb analysed the 5' RACE reads with MiXCR anew, one entry per CDR3 protein. The sample has 1.2 million to 1.5 million distinct CDR3 sequences, approximately 59% seen once; the top ten hold about 6.3%. Sequencing used blood. The receptors derive from a man between 18 and 29 years old in good health. CDR3s include the opening cysteine and the closing phenylalanine or tryptophan. A D gene is named only where the DNA matches it firmly. Some rows mark clone size as missing; the rest say once, few, many or name a class of expanded clone.

>TRBD1|TRBV20-1|NA|TRBJ1-2|14
TGCAGTGACGCGGGACAGGGGGTTTCATGGGGCTACACCTTC
CSDAGQGVSWGYTF
>NA|TRBV4-1|NA|TRBJ2-3|15
TGCGCCAGCAGCCAACCGGGTTGGGGGACAGATACGCAGTATTTT
CASSQPGWGTDTQYF
>TRBD1|TRBV4-2|NA|TRBJ1-2|16
TGTGCCAGCAGCCTCTTCAAGGACAGGGGAATCGATGGCTACACCTTC
CASSLFKDRGIDGYTF
>NA|TRBV10-3|NA|TRBJ2-7|13
TGTGCCATCAGGGAGCTCCTAGCCGGCGAGCAGTACTTC
CAIRELLAGEQYF
>TRBD1|TRBV5-1|NA|TRBJ1-1|16
TGCGCCAGCAGCTCGACGGGACAGACTATGAACACTGAAGCTTTCTTT
CASSSTGQTMNTEAFF
>TRBD2|TRBV20-1|NA|TRBJ2-2|18
TGCAGTGCTAGAGATACGGGACTAGCGGGGGGGCGAACCGGGGAGCTGTTTTTT
CSARDTGLAGGRTGELFF
>TRBD1|TRBV14|NA|TRBJ2-1|11
TGTGCCAGCAGCCCAGGGACAGGAGAGTTCTTC
CASSPGTGEFF
>NA|TRBV6-5|NA|TRBJ1-1|15
TGTGCCAGCAGTTACTCCGGGGGGGCGAACACTGAAGCTTTCTTT
CASSYSGGANTEAFF
>NA|TRBV28|few|TRBJ2-7|12
TGTGCCAGCAAGTTCCCAGGCTACGAGCAGTACTTC
CASKFPGYEQYF
>NA|TRBV3-1|NA|TRBJ2-6|13
TGTGCCAGCAGCCCACATGCCCCCCCCGTCCTGACTTTC
CASSPHAPPVLTF
>NA|TRBV10-3|few|TRBJ2-4|14
TGTGCCATCAGCCTAGGGACGGAGCAAAACATTCAGTACTTC
CAISLGTEQNIQYF
>NA|TRBV3-1|NA|TRBJ2-1|15
TGTGCCAGCAGCCCAACTTCGCCGGGAACGGGCGAGCAGTTCTTC
CASSPTSPGTGEQFF
>NA|TRBV7-8|once|TRBJ2-5|16
TGTGCCAGCATCTCGGTCGCGTCTTCACGCGAAGAGACCCAGTACTTC
CASISVASSREETQYF
>NA|TRBV25-1|few|TRBJ2-3|17
TGTGCCAGCAGTGGCCTTGAGGGGGAACAACTCACAGATACGCAGTATTTT
CASSGLEGEQLTDTQYF
>TRBD1|TRBV12-3/TRBV12-4|few|TRBJ2-7|12
TGTGCCAGCAATCGACAGGGATGGGAGCAGTACTTC
CASNRQGWEQYF
>NA|TRBV6-1|few|TRBJ2-2|14
TGTGCCAGCAGACCCGACAGATACACCAGGGAGCTGTTTTTT
CASRPDRYTRELFF
>NA|TRBV4-2|few|TRBJ2-1|14
TGTGCCAGCAGCCAAGAACGGGAAGTCGATGAGCAGTTCTTC
CASSQEREVDEQFF
>NA|TRBV11-3|NA|TRBJ2-4|15
TGTGCCAGCAGCCGAATGGCTGGGGGGTGGGACATTCAGTACTTC
CASSRMAGGWDIQYF
>NA|TRBV25-1|few|TRBJ2-1|13
TGTGCCAGCATTAGCCTCTGCCCCAATGAGCAGTTCTTC
CASISLCPNEQFF
>TRBD2|TRBV10-3|NA|TRBJ2-1|16
TGTGCCATCAGTGCGGGGACGAGTAGCGGGCTCAATGAGCAGTTCTTC
CAISAGTSSGLNEQFF
>TRBD2|TRBV20-1|NA|TRBJ2-3|14
TGCAGTGCTACCGGCGGGACTAGCGACGATACGCAGTATTTT
CSATGGTSDDTQYF
>NA|TRBV28|NA|TRBJ2-7|16
TGTGCCAGCAGTTACGTGTTGGATGGTCGCTCCTACGAGCAGTACTTC
CASSYVLDGRSYEQYF
>NA|TRBV5-5|few|TRBJ1-5|15
TGTGCCAGCAGCTTAGGGGGTCAGAGCAATCAGCCCCAGCATTTT
CASSLGGQSNQPQHF
>TRBD2|TRBV20-1|few|TRBJ2-7|12
TGCAGTGGTAGGCGGGAGGGATACGAGCAGTACTTC
CSGRREGYEQYF
>NA|TRBV7-2|NA|TRBJ2-2|17
TGTGCCAGCAGCTTTACCGAGACAAGGGTAAACACCGGGGAGCTGTTTTTT
CASSFTETRVNTGELFF
>NA|TRBV7-8|NA|TRBJ2-5|11
TGTGCCAGCAGCCAATTGAAGACCCAGTACTTC
CASSQLKTQYF
>NA|TRBV5-1|NA|TRBJ2-1|14
TGCGCCAGCACCCCGACGAGGGGTTGGGGTGAGCAGTTCTTC
CASTPTRGWGEQFF
>NA|TRBV18|NA|TRBJ2-7|13
TGTGCCAGCTCACCCTATTACTCCTACGAGCAGTACTTC
CASSPYYSYEQYF
>TRBD2|TRBV20-1|few|TRBJ2-7|14
TGCAGTGCTGTTCCCGGGACTAGTGGGTACGAGCAGTACTTC
CSAVPGTSGYEQYF
>NA|TRBV6-5|NA|TRBJ2-2|16
TGTGCCAGCAGTACCGCCGGGAAAGGGCGAACCGGGGAGCTGTTTTTT
CASSTAGKGRTGELFF
>TRBD1|TRBV20-1|NA|TRBJ2-7|13
TGCAGTGCTGGCTCCGGGACAGCTTACGAGCAGTACTTC
CSAGSGTAYEQYF
>NA|TRBV6-2/TRBV6-3|NA|TRBJ2-7|11
TGTGCCAGCAGCGGCGCGGACGAGCAGTACTTC
CASSGADEQYF
>TRBD1|TRBV7-2|many|TRBJ1-2|13
TGTGCCAGCAGCTCGACAGGGGGCTATGGCTACACCTTC
CASSSTGGYGYTF
>NA|TRBV11-2|NA|TRBJ2-2|15
TGTGCCAGCAGCTTGGAGACTAATCTTCCCGGGGAGCTGTTTTTT
CASSLETNLPGELFF
>NA|TRBV5-5|NA|TRBJ2-2|15
TGTGCCAGCAGCTCGAACAATCTTAACACCGGGGAGCTGTTTTTT
CASSSNNLNTGELFF
>TRBD1|TRBV7-9|NA|TRBJ2-1|14
TGTGCCAGCATCGCTAGCAGGGGGCAGGGTGAGCAGTTCTTC
CASIASRGQGEQFF
>NA|TRBV5-1|few|TRBJ2-4|13
TGCGCCAGCACCGGAGGGCCGAAGGACATTCAGTACTTC
CASTGGPKDIQYF
>TRBD1|TRBV2|many|TRBJ2-7|13
TGTGCCAGCAGCGAGGGGGCCTCCTACGAGCAGTACTTC
CASSEGASYEQYF
>NA|TRBV6-2/TRBV6-3|NA|TRBJ1-5|14
TGTGCCAGCAGTTATGAGCCTAGCAATCAGCCCCAGCATTTT
CASSYEPSNQPQHF
>NA|TRBV28|NA|TRBJ2-7|14
TGTGCCAGCAGTCAAACGGACATCTACTACGAGCAGTACTTC
CASSQTDIYYEQYF
>NA|TRBV15|NA|TRBJ2-7|15
TGTGCCACCAGCAGAGGGGTTAGCCTCACCTACGAGCAGTACTTC
CATSRGVSLTYEQYF
>NA|TRBV2|NA|TRBJ2-4|13
TGTACCAGCAGTCAGCCAGCCAAAAACATTCAGTACTTC
CTSSQPAKNIQYF
>NA|TRBV20-1|NA|TRBJ2-5|15
TGCAGTGCTAGCCCGGGCCCCTGGGGGCAAGAGACCCAGTACTTC
CSASPGPWGQETQYF
>NA|TRBV7-9|NA|TRBJ2-3|15
TGTGCCAGCAGCCCCAGGGGACGGATGCCGTACGAGCAGTATTTT
CASSPRGRMPYEQYF
>NA|TRBV4-2|NA|TRBJ2-7|15
TGTGCCAGCAGCCAAGTAACACAGGGAACCAACGAGCAGTACTTC
CASSQVTQGTNEQYF
>TRBD1|TRBV20-1|NA|TRBJ1-2|13
TGCAGTGCTAGAGCGACAGGGTCCCATGGCTACACCTTC
CSARATGSHGYTF
>NA|TRBV5-1|NA|TRBJ2-5|15
TGCGCCAGCAGTCACGATGGGACCCCTTCAGAGACCCAGTACTTC
CASSHDGTPSETQYF
>TRBD2|TRBV29-1|few|TRBJ2-3|14
TGCAGCGCCGACCCGCTAGCGGTCACAGATACGCAGTATTTT
CSADPLAVTDTQYF
>NA|TRBV29-1|NA|TRBJ1-2|12
TGCAGCGTTGAAACGGCAGCCTATGGCTACACCTTC
CSVETAAYGYTF
>NA|TRBV29-1|NA|TRBJ2-5|14
TGCAGCACGCGTACAGTGTCTCACTACAATGAGCAGTACTTC
CSTRTVSHYNEQYF
>NA|TRBV12-3/TRBV12-4|NA|TRBJ1-5|14
TGTGCCAGCAGTTTAGGAGGTCCAATTCAGCCCCAGCATTTT
CASSLGGPIQPQHF
>NA|TRBV12-3/TRBV12-4|many|TRBJ1-2|12
TGTGCCAGCAGTATTTTTCCCTATGGCTACACCTTC
CASSIFPYGYTF
>NA|TRBV12-3/TRBV12-4|NA|TRBJ2-7|14
TGTGCCAGCAGCCTGACCCAGGGTCCAGGACAGCAGTACTTC
CASSLTQGPGQQYF
>TRBD1|TRBV12-3/TRBV12-4|NA|TRBJ1-2|14
TGTGCCAGCAGTTTAGGGGACAGGGGAAAAGGCTACACCTTC
CASSLGDRGKGYTF
>TRBD1|TRBV4-3|NA|TRBJ2-2|14
TGCGCCAGCAGCCCGGGACAGGGGTTCGGGGAGCTGTTTTTT
CASSPGQGFGELFF